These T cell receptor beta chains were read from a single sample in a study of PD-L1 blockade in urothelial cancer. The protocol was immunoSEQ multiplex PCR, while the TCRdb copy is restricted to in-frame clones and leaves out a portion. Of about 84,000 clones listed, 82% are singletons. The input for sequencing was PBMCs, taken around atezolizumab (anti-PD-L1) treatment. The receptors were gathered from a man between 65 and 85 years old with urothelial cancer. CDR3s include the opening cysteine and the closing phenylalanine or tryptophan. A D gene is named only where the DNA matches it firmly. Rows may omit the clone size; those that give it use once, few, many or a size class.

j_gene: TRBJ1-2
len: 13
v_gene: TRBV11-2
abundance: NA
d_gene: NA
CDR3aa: CASSPDGLYGYTF
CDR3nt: TGTGCCAGCAGCCCAGACGGACTCTATGGCTACACCTTC

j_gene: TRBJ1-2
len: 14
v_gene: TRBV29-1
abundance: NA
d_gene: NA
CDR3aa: CSVMSLRANYGYTF
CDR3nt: TGCAGCGTGATGAGCCTCAGGGCTAACTATGGCTACACCTTC

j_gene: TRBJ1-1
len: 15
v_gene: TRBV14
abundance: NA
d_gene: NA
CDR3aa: CASSQEAGENTEAFF
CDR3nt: TGTGCCAGCAGCCAAGAGGCAGGGGAGAACACTGAAGCTTTCTTT

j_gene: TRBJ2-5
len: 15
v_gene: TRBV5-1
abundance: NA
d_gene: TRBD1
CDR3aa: CASKGGDRVRETQYF
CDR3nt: TGCGCCAGCAAGGGAGGGGACAGGGTACGGGAGACCCAGTACTTC

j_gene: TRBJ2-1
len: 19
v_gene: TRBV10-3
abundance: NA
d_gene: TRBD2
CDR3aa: CAISNIGLAEGSSYNEQFF
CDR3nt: TGTGCCATCTCAAACATAGGACTAGCGGAGGGAAGCTCCTACAATGAGCAGTTCTTC

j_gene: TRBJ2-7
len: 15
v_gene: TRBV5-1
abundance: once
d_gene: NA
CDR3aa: CASSPEQGGLSEQYF
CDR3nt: TGCGCCAGCAGCCCCGAACAGGGAGGGTTGTCCGAGCAGTACTTC

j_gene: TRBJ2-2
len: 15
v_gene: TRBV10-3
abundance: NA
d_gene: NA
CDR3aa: CAIRVGQLNTGELFF
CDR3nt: TGTGCCATCAGGGTCGGACAGTTGAACACCGGGGAGCTGTTTTTT

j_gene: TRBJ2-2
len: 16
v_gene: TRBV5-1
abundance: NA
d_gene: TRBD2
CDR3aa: CASEYLAGGNTGELFF
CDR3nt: TGCGCCAGCGAGTATTTAGCGGGAGGAAACACCGGGGAGCTGTTTTTT

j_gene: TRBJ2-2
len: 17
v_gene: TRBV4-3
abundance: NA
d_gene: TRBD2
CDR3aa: CASSQEFSGRETGELFF
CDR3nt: TGCGCCAGCAGCCAAGAGTTCAGCGGGAGAGAAACCGGGGAGCTGTTTTTT

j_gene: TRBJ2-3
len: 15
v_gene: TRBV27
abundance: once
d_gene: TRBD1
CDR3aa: CASSPQGAGTDTQYF
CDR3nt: TGTGCCAGCAGTCCACAGGGGGCGGGCACAGATACGCAGTATTTT

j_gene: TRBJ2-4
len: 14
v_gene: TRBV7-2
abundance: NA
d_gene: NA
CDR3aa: CASTAAGAKNIQYF
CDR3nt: TGTGCCAGCACCGCCGCGGGAGCCAAAAACATTCAGTACTTC

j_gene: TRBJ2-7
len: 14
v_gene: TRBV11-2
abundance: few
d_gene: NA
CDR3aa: CASSPNRDNNEQYF
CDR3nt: TGTGCCAGCAGCCCAAACAGGGATAACAACGAGCAGTACTTC

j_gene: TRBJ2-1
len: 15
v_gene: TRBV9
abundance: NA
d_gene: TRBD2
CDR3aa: CASSVVSGNHNEQFF
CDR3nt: TGTGCCAGCAGCGTAGTCAGCGGGAACCACAATGAGCAGTTCTTC

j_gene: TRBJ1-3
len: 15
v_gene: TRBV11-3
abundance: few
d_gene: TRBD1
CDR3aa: CASSLTGGEGNTIYF
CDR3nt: TGTGCCAGCAGCCTCACAGGGGGCGAAGGAAACACCATATATTTT

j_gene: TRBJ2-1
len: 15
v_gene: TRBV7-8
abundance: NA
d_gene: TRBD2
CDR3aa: CASSLQLAGVDEQFF
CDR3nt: TGTGCCAGCAGCCTCCAACTAGCGGGAGTTGATGAGCAGTTCTTC

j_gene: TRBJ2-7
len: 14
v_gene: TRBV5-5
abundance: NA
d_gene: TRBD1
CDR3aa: CASSHPTGVHEQYF
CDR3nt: TGTGCCAGCAGCCACCCTACAGGGGTCCACGAGCAGTACTTC

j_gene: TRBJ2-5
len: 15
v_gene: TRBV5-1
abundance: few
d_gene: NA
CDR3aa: CASKLLQESRETQYF
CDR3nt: TGCGCCAGCAAACTCCTACAGGAGTCCAGGGAGACCCAGTACTTC

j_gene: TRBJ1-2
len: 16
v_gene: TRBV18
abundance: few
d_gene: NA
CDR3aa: CASSPQPGVTNYGYTF
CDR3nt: TGTGCCAGCTCACCACAGCCAGGCGTAACAAACTATGGCTACACCTTC

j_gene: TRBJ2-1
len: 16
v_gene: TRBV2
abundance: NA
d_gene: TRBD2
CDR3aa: CASSAQRGDVYNEQFF
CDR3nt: TGTGCCAGCAGTGCCCAGCGGGGGGATGTCTACAATGAGCAGTTCTTC

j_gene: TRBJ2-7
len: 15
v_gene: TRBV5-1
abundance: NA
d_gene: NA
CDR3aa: CASSLAAGVSYEQYF
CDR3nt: TGCGCCAGCAGCTTGGCCGCAGGGGTGTCCTACGAGCAGTACTTC

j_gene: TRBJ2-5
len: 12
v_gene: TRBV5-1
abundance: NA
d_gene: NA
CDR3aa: CASSPKMEVRYF
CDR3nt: TGCGCCAGCAGCCCGAAAATGGAGGTTCGGTACTTC

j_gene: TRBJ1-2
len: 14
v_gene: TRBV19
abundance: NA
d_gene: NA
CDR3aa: CASSISTGARGYTF
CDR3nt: TGTGCCAGTAGTATTTCGACAGGAGCTCGTGGCTACACCTTC

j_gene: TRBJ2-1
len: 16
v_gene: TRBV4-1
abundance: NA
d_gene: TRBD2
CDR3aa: CASSLQSGGLPGEQFF
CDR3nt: TGCGCCAGCAGCCTTCAAAGCGGGGGGTTGCCAGGTGAGCAGTTCTTC

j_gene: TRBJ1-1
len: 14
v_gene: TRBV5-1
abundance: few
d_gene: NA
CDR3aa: CASSAQTADTEAFF
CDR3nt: TGCGCCAGCAGCGCCCAGACAGCAGACACTGAAGCTTTCTTT

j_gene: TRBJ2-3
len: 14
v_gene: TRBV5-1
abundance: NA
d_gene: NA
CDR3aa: CASSLAGTVDTQYF
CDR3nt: TGCGCCAGCAGCTTGGCCGGTACCGTAGATACGCAGTATTTT

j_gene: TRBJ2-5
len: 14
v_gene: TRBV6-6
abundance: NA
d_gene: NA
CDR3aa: CASSPHQGKETQYF
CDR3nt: TGTGCCAGCAGTCCTCATCAGGGAAAAGAGACCCAGTACTTC

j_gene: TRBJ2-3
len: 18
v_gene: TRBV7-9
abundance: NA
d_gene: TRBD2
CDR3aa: CASSLGLAGASSTDTQYF
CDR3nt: TGTGCCAGCAGTTTAGGACTAGCGGGTGCCTCTAGCACAGATACGCAGTATTTT

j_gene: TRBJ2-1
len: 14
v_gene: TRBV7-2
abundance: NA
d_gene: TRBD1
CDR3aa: CASSPPAGGPEQFF
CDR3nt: TGTGCCAGCAGCCCACCGGCAGGGGGCCCTGAGCAGTTCTTC

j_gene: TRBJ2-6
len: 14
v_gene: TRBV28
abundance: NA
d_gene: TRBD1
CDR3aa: CASSVPDRAGVLTF
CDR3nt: TGTGCCAGCAGTGTCCCGGACAGGGCAGGCGTCCTGACTTTC

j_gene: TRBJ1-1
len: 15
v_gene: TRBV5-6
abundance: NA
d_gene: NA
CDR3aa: CASSLVGVGPTEAFF
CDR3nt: TGTGCCAGCAGCTTGGTCGGCGTGGGCCCCACTGAAGCTTTCTTT

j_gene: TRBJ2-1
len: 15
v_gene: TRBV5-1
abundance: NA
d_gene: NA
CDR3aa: CASKSGPSSYNEQFF
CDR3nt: TGCGCCAGCAAAAGCGGGCCGAGCTCCTACAATGAGCAGTTCTTC

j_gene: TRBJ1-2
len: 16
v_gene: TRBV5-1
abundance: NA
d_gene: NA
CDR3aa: CASSGEQGSSGYGYTF
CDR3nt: TGCGCCAGCAGCGGAGAACAGGGTTCATCGGGATATGGCTACACCTTC

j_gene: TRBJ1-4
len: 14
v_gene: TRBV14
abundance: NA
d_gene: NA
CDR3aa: CASSQVGGYEKLFF
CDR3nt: TGTGCCAGCAGCCAAGTTGGAGGGTATGAAAAACTGTTTTTT

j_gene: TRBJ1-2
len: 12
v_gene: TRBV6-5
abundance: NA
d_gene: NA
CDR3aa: CASSSTLRGYTF
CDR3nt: TGTGCCAGCAGTTCTACCTTACGGGGCTACACCTTC

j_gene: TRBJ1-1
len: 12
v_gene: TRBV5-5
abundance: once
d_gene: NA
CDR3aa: CASSWQNTEAFF
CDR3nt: TGTGCCAGCAGCTGGCAGAACACTGAAGCTTTCTTT

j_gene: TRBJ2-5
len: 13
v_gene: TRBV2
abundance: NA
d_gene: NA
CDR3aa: CASSARGQETQYF
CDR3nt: TGTGCCAGCAGTGCCAGGGGCCAAGAGACCCAGTACTTC

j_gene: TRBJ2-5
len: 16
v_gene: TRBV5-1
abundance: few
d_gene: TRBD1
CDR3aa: CASSPGDSSGIETQYF
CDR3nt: TGCGCCAGCAGCCCCGGGGACAGCTCGGGGATTGAGACCCAGTACTTC

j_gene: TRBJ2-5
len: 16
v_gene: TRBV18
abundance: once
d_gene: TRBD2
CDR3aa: CASSRFPSGGQETQYF
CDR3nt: TGTGCCAGCTCACGGTTTCCTAGCGGAGGGCAAGAGACCCAGTACTTC

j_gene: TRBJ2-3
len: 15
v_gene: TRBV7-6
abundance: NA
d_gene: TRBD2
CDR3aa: CASSLSAGASDTQYF
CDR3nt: TGTGCCAGCAGCTTATCAGCGGGGGCGTCAGATACGCAGTATTTT

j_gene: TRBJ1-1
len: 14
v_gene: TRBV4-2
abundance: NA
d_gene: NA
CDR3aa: CASSQETRDTEAFF
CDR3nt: TGTGCCAGCAGCCAAGAGACCCGGGACACTGAAGCTTTCTTT

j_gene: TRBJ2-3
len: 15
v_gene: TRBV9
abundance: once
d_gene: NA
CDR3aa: CASSVAESSTDTQYF
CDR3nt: TGTGCCAGCAGCGTGGCGGAATCTAGCACAGATACGCAGTATTTT

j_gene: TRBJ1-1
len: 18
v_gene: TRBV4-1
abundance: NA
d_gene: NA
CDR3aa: CASSQGFTGLAMNTEAFF
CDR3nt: TGCGCCAGCAGCCAAGGATTCACAGGGTTGGCTATGAACACTGAAGCTTTCTTT

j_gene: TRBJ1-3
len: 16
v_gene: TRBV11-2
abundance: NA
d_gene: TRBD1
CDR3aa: CASSLDQGADRNTIYF
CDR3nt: TGTGCCAGCAGCTTAGATCAGGGGGCGGATCGAAACACCATATATTTT

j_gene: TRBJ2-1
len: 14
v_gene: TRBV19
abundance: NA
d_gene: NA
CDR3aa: CASSRRSSYNEQFF
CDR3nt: TGTGCCAGTTCGAGGCGGAGCTCCTACAATGAGCAGTTCTTC

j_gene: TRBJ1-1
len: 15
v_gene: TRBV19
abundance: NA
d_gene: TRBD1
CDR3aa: CASSARGQGGTEAFF
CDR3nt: TGTGCCAGTAGTGCCCGGGGACAGGGGGGCACTGAAGCTTTCTTT

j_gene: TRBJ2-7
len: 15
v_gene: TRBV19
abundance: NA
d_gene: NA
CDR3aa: CASSNYRGGSYEQYF
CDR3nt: TGTGCCAGTAGTAACTACAGGGGGGGTAGTTACGAGCAGTACTTC

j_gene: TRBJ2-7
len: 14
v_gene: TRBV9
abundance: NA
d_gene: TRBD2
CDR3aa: CASSVGTTSYEQYF
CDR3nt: TGTGCCAGCAGCGTCGGGACTACCTCCTACGAGCAGTACTTC

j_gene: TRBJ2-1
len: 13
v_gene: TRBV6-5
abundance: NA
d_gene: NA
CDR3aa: CASSRGGDNEQFF
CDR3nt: TGTGCCAGCAGCCGCGGGGGCGACAATGAGCAGTTCTTC

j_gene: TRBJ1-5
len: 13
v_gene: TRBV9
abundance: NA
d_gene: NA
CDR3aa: CASSVGLDQPQHF
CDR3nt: TGTGCCAGCAGCGTAGGACTGGATCAGCCCCAGCATTTT

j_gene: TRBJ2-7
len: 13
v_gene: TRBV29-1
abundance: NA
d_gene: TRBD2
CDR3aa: CSVAGLAGVEQYF
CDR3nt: TGCAGCGTTGCGGGACTAGCGGGAGTCGAGCAGTACTTC

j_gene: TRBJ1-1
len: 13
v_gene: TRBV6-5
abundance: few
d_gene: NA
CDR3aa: CASSRGSMSEAFF
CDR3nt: TGTGCCAGCAGTCGAGGGTCGATGTCTGAAGCTTTCTTT

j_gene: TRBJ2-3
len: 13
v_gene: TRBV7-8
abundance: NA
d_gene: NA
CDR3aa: CASSLAPKDTQYF
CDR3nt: TGTGCCAGCAGCTTAGCCCCAAAAGATACGCAGTATTTT